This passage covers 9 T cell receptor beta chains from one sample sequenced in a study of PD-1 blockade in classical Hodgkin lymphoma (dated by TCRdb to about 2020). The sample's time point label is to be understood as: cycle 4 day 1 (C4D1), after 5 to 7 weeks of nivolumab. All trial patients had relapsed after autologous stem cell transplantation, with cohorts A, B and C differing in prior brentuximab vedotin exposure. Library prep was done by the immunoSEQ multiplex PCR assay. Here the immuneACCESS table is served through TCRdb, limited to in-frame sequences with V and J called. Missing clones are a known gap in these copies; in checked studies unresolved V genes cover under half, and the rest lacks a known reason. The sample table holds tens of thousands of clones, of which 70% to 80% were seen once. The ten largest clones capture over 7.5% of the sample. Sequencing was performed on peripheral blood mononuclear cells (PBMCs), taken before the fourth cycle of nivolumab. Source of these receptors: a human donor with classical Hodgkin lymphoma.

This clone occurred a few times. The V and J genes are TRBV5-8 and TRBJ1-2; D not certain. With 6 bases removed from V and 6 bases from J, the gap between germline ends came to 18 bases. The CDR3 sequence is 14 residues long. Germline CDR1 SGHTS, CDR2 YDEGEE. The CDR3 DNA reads TGTGCCAGCACCCTATCAACCCCGGTAAATGGCTACACCTTC. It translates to CASTLSTPVNGYTF.

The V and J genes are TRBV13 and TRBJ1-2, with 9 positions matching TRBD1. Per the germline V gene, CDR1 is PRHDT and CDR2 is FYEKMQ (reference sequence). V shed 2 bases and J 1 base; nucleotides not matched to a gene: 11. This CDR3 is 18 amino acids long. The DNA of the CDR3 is TGTGCCAGCAGCTTAAGGGGGACGGCGGGACAGGGTAACTATGGCTACACCTTC. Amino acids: CASSLRGTAGQGNYGYTF. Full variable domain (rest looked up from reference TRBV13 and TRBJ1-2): AAGVIQSPRHLIKEKRETATLKCYPIPRHDTVYWYQQGPGQDPQFLISFYEKMQSDKGSIPDRFSAQQFSDYHSELNMSSLELGDSALYFCASSLRGTAGQGNYGYTFGSGTRLTVV.

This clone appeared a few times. The CDR3 sequence: CASSQVGSGGTDTQYF. The CDR3 DNA sequence: TGCGCCAGCAGCCAAGTCGGTAGCGGGGGTACAGATACGCAGTATTTT. The chain links TRBV4-1 to TRBJ2-3; 9 nucleotides match TRBD2. V gave up 1 base and J gave up 3 bases; unmatched junction bases: 5. CDR3 length: 16 amino acids. The germline V gene has CDR1 MGHRA and CDR2 YSYEKL.

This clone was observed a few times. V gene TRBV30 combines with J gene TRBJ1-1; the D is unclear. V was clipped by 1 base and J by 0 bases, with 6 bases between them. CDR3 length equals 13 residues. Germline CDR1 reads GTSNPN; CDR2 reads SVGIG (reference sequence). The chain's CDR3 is CAWSDNMNTEAFF. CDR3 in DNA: TGTGCCTGGAGTGATAATATGAACACTGAAGCTTTCTTT.

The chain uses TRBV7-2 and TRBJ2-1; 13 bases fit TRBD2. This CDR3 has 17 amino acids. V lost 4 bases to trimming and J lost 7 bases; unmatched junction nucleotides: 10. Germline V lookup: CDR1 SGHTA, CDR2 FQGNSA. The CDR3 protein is CASSSPLLAGGPNEQFF. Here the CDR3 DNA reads TGTGCCAGCAGCTCGCCCTTACTAGCGGGGGGGCCAAATGAGCAGTTCTTC.

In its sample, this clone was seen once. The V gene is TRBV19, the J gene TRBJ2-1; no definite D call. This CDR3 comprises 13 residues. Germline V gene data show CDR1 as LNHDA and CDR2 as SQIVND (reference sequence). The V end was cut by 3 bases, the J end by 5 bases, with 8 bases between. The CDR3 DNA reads TGTGCCAGTAGTATGTGGCAGAACAATGAGCAGTTCTTC. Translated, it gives CASSMWQNNEQFF. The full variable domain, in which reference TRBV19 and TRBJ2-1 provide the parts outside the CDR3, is DGGITQSPKYLFRKEGQNVTLSCEQNLNHDAMYWYRQDPGQGLRLIYYSQIVNDFQKGDIAEGYSVSREKKESFPLTVTSAQKNPTAFYLCASSMWQNNEQFFGPGTRLTVL.

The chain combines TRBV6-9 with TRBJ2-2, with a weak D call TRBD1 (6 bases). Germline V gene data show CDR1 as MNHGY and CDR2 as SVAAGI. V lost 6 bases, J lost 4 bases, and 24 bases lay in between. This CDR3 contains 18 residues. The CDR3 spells CASRYPRTVIESTGELFF. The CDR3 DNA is TGTGCCAGCAGATACCCCCGGACAGTCATTGAAAGCACCGGGGAGCTGTTTTTT.

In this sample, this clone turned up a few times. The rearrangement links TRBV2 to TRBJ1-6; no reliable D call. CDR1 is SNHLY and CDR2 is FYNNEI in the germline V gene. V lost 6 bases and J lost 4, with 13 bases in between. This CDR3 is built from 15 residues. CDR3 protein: CASSGRGSYNSPLHF. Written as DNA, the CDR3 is TGTGCCAGCAGCGGTCGGGGATCTTATAATTCACCCCTCCACTTT.

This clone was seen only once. The CDR3 spells CASSTTASGANVLTF. The CDR3, as DNA: TGTGCCAGCAGCACGACAGCGTCTGGGGCCAACGTCCTGACTTTC. The gene calls are TRBV6-5 and TRBJ2-6; D is perhaps TRBD1 (5 bases). CDR3 length: 15 amino acids. Germline CDR1 MNHEY, CDR2 SVGAGI. The V gene lost 6 bases and the J gene lost 1 base, with 10 bases spanning the gap.